The 25 T cell receptor beta chains given below trace back to one sample, sequenced in a study of T cell repertoires in cytomegalovirus infection. Antigens for these TCRs are unknown. TCRdb redid the calling of the reads with MiXCR, one entry per CDR3 protein. The table lists around 770,000 distinct CDR3 sequences, just under 30% of them singletons. The sample here was cultured CD8+ T cells from PBMCs, taken from culture after CMV antigen stimulation. These receptor sequences come from a human donor in good health (CMV status not recorded). Some clones in this sample may be carry-over from other donors' samples.

The V and J genes are TRBV7-8 and TRBJ2-1; D may be TRBD1 or TRBD2 (6 bases each). This CDR3 comprises 16 residues. V was cut by 7 bases and J by 4 bases, with 20 bases left in between. CDR1 and CDR2 from the germline V gene are SGHVS and FQNEAQ. In DNA, the CDR3 is TGTGCCAGCAAGGGCTGGGAGGACAGCCCTTACAATGAGCAGTTCTTC. It codes for CASKGWEDSPYNEQFF.

The chain combines TRBV19 with TRBJ2-7; D unclear. The V gene's germline CDR1 is LNHDA and CDR2 SQIVND (reference sequence). CDR3 length: 14 amino acids. Trimming pared 1 base from V and 2 bases from J, leaving 9 bases between. CDR3 sequence reads: CASSIGGGPYEQYF. DNA for the CDR3: TGTGCCAGTAGTATAGGAGGTGGTCCCTACGAGCAGTACTTC. The variable domain in full, completed from reference TRBV19 and TRBJ2-7, reads DGGITQSPKYLFRKEGQNVTLSCEQNLNHDAMYWYRQDPGQGLRLIYYSQIVNDFQKGDIAEGYSVSREKKESFPLTVTSAQKNPTAFYLCASSIGGGPYEQYFGPGTRLTVT.

The rearrangement joins TRBV7-9 to TRBJ2-2; no reliable D call. Germline-derived CDR1 and CDR2 are SEHNR and FQNEAQ (reference sequence). The CDR3 covers 16 residues. With 1 base removed from V and 6 bases from J, the gap between germline ends came to 15 bases. The DNA for the CDR3 is TGTGCCAGCAGCTTAGACTCCCGGCCGTGGGCCGGGGAGCTGTTTTTT. Residues: CASSLDSRPWAGELFF.

V and J are TRBV12-3 or TRBV12-4 and TRBJ2-7; D may match TRBD1 or TRBD2 (6 bases each). The ends were cut back, 6 bases at V and 6 bases at J, with 21 bases in the middle. The CDR3 is 15 amino acids. The chain's CDR3 is CASSPTGEGDGEQYF. CDR3 nucleotides: TGTGCCAGCAGCCCGACGGGAGAGGGGGACGGCGAGCAGTACTTC.

This chain joins TRBV7-9 and TRBJ1-1; 8 positions match TRBD1. Germline CDR1 reads SEHNR; CDR2 reads FQNEAQ (reference sequence). The CDR3 loop spans 14 amino acids. With V trimmed by 5 bases and J by 3 bases, 5 bases remained unmatched. CDR3 sequence reads: CASSEVRGHTEAFF. The DNA of the CDR3 is TGTGCCAGCAGCGAAGTCAGGGGGCACACTGAAGCTTTCTTT.

Many counts were recorded for this clonotype. J is TRBJ2-1 and V is TRBV7-2; 7 bases map to TRBD1. With 4 bases clipped from V and 8 bases from J, the junction kept 5 bases outside the gene matches. CDR3 size: 13 residues. Germline CDR1 and CDR2: SGHTA and FQGNSA. CDR3 bases: TGTGCCAGCAGCTCCACAACAGGGGATGAGCAGTTCTTC. As protein: CASSSTTGDEQFF.

This clonotype was recorded a few times. The chain carries TRBV11-2 and TRBJ2-5; TRBD1 aligns across 7 bases. This CDR3 contains 14 residues. With 5 bases clipped from V and 4 bases from J, the junction kept 7 bases outside the gene matches. CDR1 and CDR2 (germline): SGHAT, FQNNGV. CDR3 nucleotide sequence: TGTGCCAGCAGCACGAGACAGGGCGGAGAGACCCAGTACTTC. It encodes CASSTRQGGETQYF.

This clonotype was seen only once. The chain recombines TRBV5-1 with TRBJ2-3; 7 positions agree with TRBD1. CDR1 is SGHRS and CDR2 is YFSETQ in the germline V gene. The J segment lost 1 base and the V segment lost 4 bases, leaving 21 bases of the junction unmatched. This CDR3 contains 20 residues. CDR3 sequence: CASSVRPGQCKVDGTDTQYF. The CDR3 DNA reads TGCGCCAGCAGCGTGAGGCCGGGACAGTGTAAGGTGGATGGCACAGATACGCAGTATTTT.

On this clonotype: Mismatch with germline at one junction end may stem from a read error. The rearrangement joins TRBV7-4 to TRBJ2-2; D call uncertain. The germline V gene encodes CDR1 SGHVT and CDR2 SQSDAQ. The CDR3 extends over 8 amino acids. The chain's CDR3 is CLSGELFF. The DNA of the CDR3 is TGCCTGTCCGGGGAGCTGTTTTTT.

Details on this clonotype: Sequence at one end of the junction differs from germline and may be a read error. The J gene is TRBJ2-7, the V gene TRBV6-1, with 9 positions matching TRBD1. The CDR3 has 13 amino acids. Germline assignment: CDR1 MNHNS and CDR2 SASEGT. CDR3 amino acids: CASSELGDRDPDF. The CDR3 DNA reads TGTGCCAGCAGTGAACTTGGGGACAGGGATCCGGACTTC.

This rearrangement joins TRBV27 to TRBJ1-1, with D uncertain. Trimming removed 0 bases at V and 4 bases at J, with 15 bases between. This CDR3 has 16 residues. The V gene's germline CDR1 is MNHEY and CDR2 SMNVEV (reference sequence). CDR3 sequence (DNA): TGTGCCAGCAGTTTATCCTCGTACGCAAGCAGCACTGAAGCTTTCTTT. It is translated as CASSLSSYASSTEAFF.

In DNA form, the CDR3 reads TGTGCCAGCTTACTGACGCCGGGGGGGGTGTCCGGGAACACCGGGGAGCTGTTTTTT. Amino acid sequence: CASLLTPGGVSGNTGELFF. This chain connects TRBV6-5 to TRBJ2-2, with 8 positions matching TRBD2. This CDR3 is built from 19 residues. Germline CDR1 MNHEY, CDR2 SVGAGI. The junction had 18 bases not matched to a gene; V was cut back by 8 bases and J by 1 base.

The table lists this clonotype with a few counts. The V gene is TRBV27, the J gene TRBJ1-5; D is undetermined. From germline, CDR1 is MNHEY and CDR2 SMNVEV (reference sequence). This CDR3 contains 15 residues. The germline V and J ends were trimmed by 0 bases and 0 bases, with 6 bases remaining between them. CDR3 DNA: TGTGCCAGCAGTTTATCCAGTTTTAGCAATCAGCCCCAGCATTTT. It specifies CASSLSSFSNQPQHF.

The rearrangement joins TRBV7-6 to TRBJ1-2; TRBD1 agrees at 7 bases. The CDR3 is 15 residues long. Germline CDR1 SGHVS, CDR2 FNYEAQ. The V segment lost 0 bases and the J segment 4 bases; nucleotides outside the gene matches: 5. The CDR3 coding sequence is TGTGCCAGCAGCTTAGCGGGGACAGCTTCCTATGGCTACACCTTC. It translates to CASSLAGTASYGYTF. Full variable domain (remainder filled in from reference TRBV7-6 and TRBJ1-2): GAGVSQSPRYKVTKRGQDVALRCDPISGHVSLYWYRQALGQGPEFLTYFNYEAQQDKSGLPNDRFSAERPEGSISTLTIQRTEQRDSAMYRCASSLAGTASYGYTFGSGTRLTVV.

The chain recombines TRBV19 with TRBJ1-2, with D tentatively TRBD1 (5 bases). Germline CDR1 reads LNHDA; CDR2 reads SQIVND (reference sequence). V lost 5 bases to trimming and J lost 3 bases, with 13 bases between them. CDR3 size: 14 residues. As DNA, the CDR3 is TGTGCCAGTAGTCCTTCATCAGGGCACTATGGCTACACCTTC. This translates into CASSPSSGHYGYTF.

The V gene is TRBV5-1, the J gene TRBJ2-3, with unresolved D. The V and J ends lost 5 bases and 7 bases respectively, with 17 bases between them. This CDR3 is built from 14 residues. The germline V gene encodes CDR1 SGHRS and CDR2 YFSETQ. CDR3 residues: CASSPPIDHYTQYF. The CDR3 coding sequence is TGCGCCAGCAGTCCACCAATCGACCACTATACGCAGTATTTT.

The genes are TRBV18 and TRBJ1-6; 7 nucleotides align to TRBD1. J was trimmed by 8 bases and V by 2 bases; bases with no gene match: 3. This CDR3 contains 14 residues. Germline V CDR1 and CDR2: KGHSH, LQKENI. This CDR3 reads CASSPGDSDSPLHF. CDR3 nucleotides: TGTGCCAGCTCACCAGGGGACAGTGATTCACCCCTCCACTTT.

This clonotype was seen once. V and J are TRBV6-6 and TRBJ1-2; TRBD1 matches 9 bases. Trimming at V came to 6 bases and at J to 8 bases, leaving 4 bases not matched to a gene. Germline-derived CDR1 and CDR2 are MNHNY and SVGAGI (reference sequence). There are 12 residues in the CDR3. This CDR3 reads CASRRQGDGYTF. The CDR3 bases are TGTGCCAGCAGAAGACAGGGGGACGGCTACACCTTC.

CDR3 amino acids: CATSRDSGRRISYNEQFF. DNA of the CDR3: TGTGCCACCAGCAGAGATAGTGGACGGAGGATTTCCTACAATGAGCAGTTCTTC. The chain links TRBV15 to TRBJ2-1, with D possibly being TRBD2 (5 bases). The CDR3 extends over 18 amino acids. Germline V gene lookup returns CDR1 LNHNV and CDR2 YYDKDF (reference sequence). V lost 0 bases to trimming and J lost 1 base, with 16 bases between them.

This chain uses TRBV7-3 with TRBJ2-1; D is perhaps TRBD1 (7 bases). Deletions cut 2 bases from V and 8 bases from J, with 16 bases between. Germline CDR1 and CDR2: SGHTA and FQGTGA. This CDR3 has 15 residues. The CDR3 here is CASSLDREEFDEQFF. The CDR3 nucleotides read TGTGCCAGCAGCTTAGACAGGGAGGAGTTTGATGAGCAGTTCTTC.

The chain uses TRBV27 and TRBJ2-7; D may be TRBD1 (6 bases). Germline-derived CDR1 and CDR2 are MNHEY and SMNVEV (reference sequence). The CDR3 sequence is 14 residues long. V lost 5 bases and J lost 4, with 15 bases in between. CDR3 loop: CASSPFEGEYEQYF. CDR3 sequence (DNA): TGTGCCAGCAGTCCTTTTGAGGGGGAGTACGAGCAGTACTTC.

V is TRBV7-3 and J is TRBJ1-2, with D possibly TRBD1 on 5 matching bases. Germline values: CDR1 SGHTA, CDR2 FQGTGA. Between the trimmed V and J ends, which lost 0 bases and 5 bases, there was a span of 10 bases. The length of the CDR3 is 14 residues. Here the CDR3 DNA reads TGTGCCAGCAGCTTAACCGGGACGGAGTATGGCTACACCTTC. Translating gives CASSLTGTEYGYTF.

At least ten counts were recorded for this clonotype. The chain couples TRBV7-2 to TRBJ2-3, with 10 bases fitting TRBD2. Germline trimming cut 5 bases from V and 2 bases from J; bases unmatched to any gene: 16. Germline lookup yields CDR1 SGHTA and CDR2 FQGNSA. The CDR3 has 19 residues. The CDR3 loop reads CASSPEGGLLAGFTDTQYF. The CDR3 DNA reads as TGTGCCAGCAGCCCGGAGGGAGGCTTACTAGCGGGGTTCACAGATACGCAGTATTTT. Variable domain in full (rest from reference TRBV7-2 and TRBJ2-3): GAGVSQSPSNKVTEKGKDVELRCDPISGHTALYWYRQSLGQGLEFLIYFQGNSAPDKSGLPSDRFSAERTGGSVSTLTIQRTQQEDSAVYLCASSPEGGLLAGFTDTQYFGPGTRLTVL.

This clonotype was picked up many times. V gene TRBV7-2 combines with J gene TRBJ1-5; 7 nucleotides align to TRBD1. CDR3 length: 18 amino acids. V was pared by 5 bases and J by 0 bases, with 13 bases of the junction left unmatched. Germline V lookup: CDR1 SGHTA, CDR2 FQGNSA. The CDR3 DNA reads TGTGCCAGCAGCGATCCAACCGGGACAGAGTATAGCAATCAGCCCCAGCATTTT. It yields the protein CASSDPTGTEYSNQPQHF.

This clonotype showed up many times. The chain is built from TRBV7-2 and TRBJ2-6; tentatively, D is TRBD2 (5 bases). The CDR3 runs to 15 residues. Germline CDR1 and CDR2: SGHTA and FQGNSA. The germline V and J ends were trimmed by 5 bases and 0 bases, with 8 bases remaining between them. This CDR3 is CASSEDFSGANVLTF. The CDR3 DNA reads as TGTGCCAGCAGCGAGGACTTCTCTGGGGCCAACGTCCTGACTTTC.